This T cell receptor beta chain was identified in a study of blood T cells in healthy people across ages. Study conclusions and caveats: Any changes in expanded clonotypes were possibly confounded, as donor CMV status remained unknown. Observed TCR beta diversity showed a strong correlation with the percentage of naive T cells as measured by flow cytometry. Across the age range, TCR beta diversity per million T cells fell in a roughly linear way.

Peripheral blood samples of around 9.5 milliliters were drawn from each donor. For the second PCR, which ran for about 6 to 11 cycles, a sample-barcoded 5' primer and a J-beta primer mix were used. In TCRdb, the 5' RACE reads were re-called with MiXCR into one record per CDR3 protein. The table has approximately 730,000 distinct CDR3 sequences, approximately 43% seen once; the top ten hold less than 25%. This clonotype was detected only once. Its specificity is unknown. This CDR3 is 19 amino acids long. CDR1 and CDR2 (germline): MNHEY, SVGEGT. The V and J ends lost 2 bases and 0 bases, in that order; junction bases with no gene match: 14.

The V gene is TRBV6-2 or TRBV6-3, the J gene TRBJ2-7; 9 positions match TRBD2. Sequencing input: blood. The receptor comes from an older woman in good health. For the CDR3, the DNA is TGTGCCAGCAGTTACGCCACGAGACTAGCGGCATATCCCTCCTACGAGCAGTACTTC. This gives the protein CASSYATRLAAYPSYEQYF.